This T cell receptor beta chain was found in a study of T cell responses to AZD1222 COVID-19 vaccine. This CDR3 region has 20 residues. J lost 0 bases, V lost 2 bases, and 15 bases had no gene match. Germline lookup yields CDR1 MGHRA and CDR2 YSYEKL. Of note for this clone: What it recognizes is unknown.

Libraries were prepared by immunoSEQ multiplex PCR; TCRdb keeps only in-frame clonotypes and omits some of them. The sample has 85,000 to 130,000 clones; 90% are singletons. Study-level points and caveats: Repertoire sampling happened only post peak T cell response. Regions 160-218 and 743-854 dominated among vaccine-associated CD4 TCRs spanning spike. At study baseline, merely a handful of AZD1222 recipients were seropositive. A mostly white British donor set with more females was recruited, and clonal diversity was possibly underestimated.

The receptor comes from an adult in good health. The specimen was peripheral blood, collected on day 0 of AZD1222 vaccination. The gene calls are TRBV4-1 and TRBJ2-2; 7 nucleotides match TRBD1. As DNA, the CDR3 is TGCGCCAGCAGCCAAAACTACCCGGGACAGAAAATATCGAACACCGGGGAGCTGTTTTTT. Amino acid sequence: CASSQNYPGQKISNTGELFF.